Each of the 8 T cell receptor beta chains below was sequenced from the same sample in a study of shared clonotypes between healthy human individuals. Sequencing was performed with immunoSEQ multiplex PCR; in TCRdb, only in-frame clones are kept and a portion is missing. This table has roughly 2.2 million clones, 92% appearing once. The sample comprised naive CD4+ T cells from PBMCs. Noted subset: CD45RA+ positively selected. The origin of the receptors is a man aged 18 to 30 in good health. Some clones in this sample may be carry-over from other donors' samples.

As regards this clone: The same CDR3 also results from other DNA sequences found in this sample. V gene TRBV7-2 combines with J gene TRBJ2-5, with D unclear. Germline loops: CDR1 SGHTA, CDR2 FQGNSA. The CDR3 covers 12 residues. Trimming shortened V by 4 bases and J by 1 base, and 4 bases separated the two germline ends. The CDR3 protein is CASSSAQETQYF. The DNA for the CDR3 is TGTGCCAGCAGCTCTGCCCAAGAGACCCAGTACTTC.

This clone was counted a single time. The chain employs TRBV5-1 and TRBJ2-5; D unresolved. Germline V CDR1 and CDR2: SGHRS, YFSETQ. Trimming left V 0 bases short and J 1 base short, with 7 bases between. The CDR3 length is 14 residues. The CDR3 sequence is CASSLAPRQETQYF. The CDR3 bases are TGCGCCAGCAGCTTGGCCCCCCGCCAAGAGACCCAGTACTTC. The full variable domain, its missing parts supplied by reference TRBV5-1 and TRBJ2-5, is KAGVTQTPRYLIKTRGQQVTLSCSPISGHRSVSWYQQTPGQGLQFLFEYFSETQRNKGNFPGRFSGRQFSNSRSEMNVSTLELGDSALYLCASSLAPRQETQYFGPGTRLLVL.

The count of this clone is one. The chain links TRBV7-9 to TRBJ1-2; maybe TRBD1 (6 bases). This CDR3 region has 14 residues. The V end was cut by 1 base, the J end by 4 bases, with 10 bases between. In germline, CDR1 is SEHNR, CDR2 FQNEAQ (reference sequence). CDR3 amino acids: CASSLVTGSYGYTF. CDR3 nucleotide sequence: TGTGCCAGCAGCTTAGTTACAGGGAGCTATGGCTACACCTTC. Full variable domain (missing parts from reference TRBV7-9 and TRBJ1-2): DTGVSQNPRHKITKRGQNVTFRCDPISEHNRLYWYRQTLGQGPEFLTYFQNEAQLEKSRLLSDRFSAERPKGSFSTLEIQRTEQGDSAMYLCASSLVTGSYGYTFGSGTRLTVV.

V is TRBV9 and J is TRBJ1-1, with D perhaps matching TRBD1 (5 bases). This CDR3 is built from 13 residues. Trimming took off 3 bases at V and 4 bases at J, with 10 bases between the two ends. Germline values: CDR1 SGDLS, CDR2 YYNGEE. In nucleotides, the CDR3 is TGTGCCAGCAGCGCGGGACCGCTCACTGAAGCTTTCTTT. It codes for CASSAGPLTEAFF.

This clone appeared a single time. The chain uses TRBV5-6 and TRBJ2-7; 9 bases map to TRBD1. With 7 bases clipped from V and 2 bases from J, the junction kept 4 bases outside the gene matches. This CDR3 is 13 amino acids long. The germline V gene encodes CDR1 SGHDT and CDR2 YYEEEE. The CDR3 region has the DNA TGTGCCAGCCGACAGGGGGGGACCTACGAGCAGTACTTC. Translated, it gives CASRQGGTYEQYF.

The chain uses TRBV7-3 and TRBJ2-5; 8 bases are shared with TRBD2. This CDR3 is built from 14 residues. The V and J ends lost 4 bases and 5 bases, in that order; junction bases with no gene match: 6. The V gene's germline CDR1 is SGHTA and CDR2 FQGTGA. The CDR3 DNA reads as TGTGCCAGCAGCTCGGGCGGGGGGTCCGAGACCCAGTACTTC. This encodes CASSSGGGSETQYF.

The count of this clone is one. This chain joins TRBV9 and TRBJ2-2; the D is unclear. The CDR3 runs to 15 residues. Germline assignment: CDR1 SGDLS and CDR2 YYNGEE. V gave up 4 bases and J gave up 4 bases, with 14 bases separating them. CDR3 region: CASSPSLLRTGELFF. CDR3 coding DNA: TGTGCCAGCAGCCCATCGCTATTGCGCACCGGGGAGCTGTTTTTT.

The rearrangement links TRBV6-6 to TRBJ1-1; D is unclear. This CDR3 spans 12 amino acids. Per the germline V gene, CDR1 is MNHNY and CDR2 is SVGAGI (reference sequence). V lost 4 bases to trimming and J lost 8 bases, with 11 bases between them. CDR3 region: CASSSTGREAFF. The CDR3 coding sequence is TGTGCCAGCAGTTCCACCGGGAGGGAAGCTTTCTTT.